This TCR beta chain is drawn from a study of blood T cell repertoires in COVID-19. Authors' processing steps: Nucleated cell number was recorded as an estimate derived from reference gene primer amplification. TCRdb's table, derived via immunoSEQ multiplex PCR, lists solely in-frame clones and lacks some. V, J and clone size are those of that table, while D and trimming were read from the DNA. The data hold 130,000 or so clones, with roughly 86% observed a single time. The CDR3 spans 12 residues. Trimming shortened V by 3 bases and J by 5 bases, and 11 bases separated the two germline ends. Germline CDR1 reads GTSNPN; CDR2 reads SVGIG (reference sequence).

The TCR sequence derives from a woman aged 60-75 years with acute or convalescent COVID-19. Sequenced input: peripheral blood. The chain is built from TRBV30 and TRBJ2-7, with D maybe TRBD1 (5 bases). The DNA for the CDR3 is TGTGCCTGGAGGACAGCGAGCAACGAGCAGTACTTC. It yields the protein CAWRTASNEQYF.